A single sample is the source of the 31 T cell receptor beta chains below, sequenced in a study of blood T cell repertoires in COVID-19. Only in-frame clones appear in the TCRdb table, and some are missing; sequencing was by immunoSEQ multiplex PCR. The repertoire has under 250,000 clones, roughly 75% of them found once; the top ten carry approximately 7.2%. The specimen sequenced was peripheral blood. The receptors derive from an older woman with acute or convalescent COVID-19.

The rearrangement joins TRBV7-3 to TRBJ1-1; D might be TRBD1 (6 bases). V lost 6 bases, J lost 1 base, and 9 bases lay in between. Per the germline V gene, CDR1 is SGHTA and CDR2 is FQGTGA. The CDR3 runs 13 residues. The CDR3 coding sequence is TGTGCCAGCAGTCAGGGGAGGAACACTGAAGCTTTCTTT. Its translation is CASSQGRNTEAFF. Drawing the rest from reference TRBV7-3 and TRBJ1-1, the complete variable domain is GAGVSQTPSNKVTEKGKYVELRCDPISGHTALYWYRQSLGQGPEFLIYFQGTGAADDSGLPNDRFFAVRPEGSVSTLKIQRTERGDSAVYLCASSQGRNTEAFFGQGTRLTVV.

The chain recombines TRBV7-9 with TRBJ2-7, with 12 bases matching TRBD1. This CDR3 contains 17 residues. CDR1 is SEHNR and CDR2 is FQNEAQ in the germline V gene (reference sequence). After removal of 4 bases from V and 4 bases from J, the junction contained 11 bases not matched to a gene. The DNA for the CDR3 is TGTGCCAGCAGCTCCGACGGGACAGGGGGCTATGCGTACGAGCAGTACTTC. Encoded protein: CASSSDGTGGYAYEQYF.

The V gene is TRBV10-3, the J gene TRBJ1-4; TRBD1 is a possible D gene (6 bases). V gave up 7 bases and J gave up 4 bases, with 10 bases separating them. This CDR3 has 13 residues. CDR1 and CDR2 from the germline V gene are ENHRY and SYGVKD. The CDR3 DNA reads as TGTGCCATCATCAGGGGCGATAATGAAAAACTGTTTTTT. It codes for CAIIRGDNEKLFF.

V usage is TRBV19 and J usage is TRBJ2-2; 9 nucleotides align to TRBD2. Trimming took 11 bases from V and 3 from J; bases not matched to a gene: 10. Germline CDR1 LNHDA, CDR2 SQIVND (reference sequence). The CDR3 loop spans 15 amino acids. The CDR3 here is CAGRAGGTDTGELFF. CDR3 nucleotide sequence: TGTGCCGGCAGAGCGGGGGGAACGGACACCGGGGAGCTGTTTTTT. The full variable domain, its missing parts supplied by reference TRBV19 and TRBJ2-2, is DGGITQSPKYLFRKEGQNVTLSCEQNLNHDAMYWYRQDPGQGLRLIYYSQIVNDFQKGDIAEGYSVSREKKESFPLTVTSAQKNPTAFYLCAGRAGGTDTGELFFGEGSRLTVL.

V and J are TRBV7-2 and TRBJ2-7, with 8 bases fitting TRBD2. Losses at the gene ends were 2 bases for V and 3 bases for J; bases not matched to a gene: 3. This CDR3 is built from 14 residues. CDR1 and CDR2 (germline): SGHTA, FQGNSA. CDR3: CASSLQAGVYEQYF. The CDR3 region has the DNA TGTGCCAGCAGCTTACAAGCGGGGGTCTACGAGCAGTACTTC.

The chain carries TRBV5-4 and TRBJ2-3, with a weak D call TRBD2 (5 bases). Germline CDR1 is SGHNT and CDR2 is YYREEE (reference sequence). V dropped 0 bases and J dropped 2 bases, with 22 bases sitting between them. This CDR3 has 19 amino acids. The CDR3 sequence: CASSLGLQVADSNTDTQYF. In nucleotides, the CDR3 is TGTGCCAGCAGCTTGGGCCTCCAGGTCGCGGACTCCAACACAGATACGCAGTATTTT.

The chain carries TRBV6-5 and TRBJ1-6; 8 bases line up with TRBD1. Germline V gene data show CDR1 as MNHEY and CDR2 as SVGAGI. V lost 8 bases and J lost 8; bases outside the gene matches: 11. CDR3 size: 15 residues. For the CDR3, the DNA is TGTGCCAGCGGGATTGGACAGGGACGGGATTCACCCCTCCACTTT. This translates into CASGIGQGRDSPLHF.

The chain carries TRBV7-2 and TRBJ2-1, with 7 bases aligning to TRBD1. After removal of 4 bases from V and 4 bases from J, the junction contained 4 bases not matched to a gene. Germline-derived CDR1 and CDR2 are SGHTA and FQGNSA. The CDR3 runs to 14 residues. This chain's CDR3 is CASSSQGTYNEQFF. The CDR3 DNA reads TGTGCCAGCAGCTCACAGGGGACATACAATGAGCAGTTCTTC.

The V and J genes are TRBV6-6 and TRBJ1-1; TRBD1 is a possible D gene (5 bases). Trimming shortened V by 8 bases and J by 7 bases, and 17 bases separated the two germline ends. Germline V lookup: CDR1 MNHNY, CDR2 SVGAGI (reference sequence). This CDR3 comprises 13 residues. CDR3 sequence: CASQSGGANEAFF. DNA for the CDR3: TGTGCCAGCCAATCAGGAGGGGCCAATGAAGCTTTCTTT.

The CDR3: CASSLRQDNEQFF. The CDR3 DNA follows: TGTGCCAGCAGCCTAAGACAGGACAATGAGCAGTTCTTC. The V call is TRBV7-2, the J call TRBJ2-1, with D perhaps TRBD1 (6 bases). This CDR3 comprises 13 residues. The V gene's germline CDR1 is SGHTA and CDR2 FQGNSA. V shed 5 bases and J shed 5 bases, with 10 bases lying between them.

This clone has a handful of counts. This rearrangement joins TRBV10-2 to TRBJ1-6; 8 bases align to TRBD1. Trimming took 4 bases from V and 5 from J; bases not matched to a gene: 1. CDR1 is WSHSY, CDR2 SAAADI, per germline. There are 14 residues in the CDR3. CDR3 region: CASSVQGDNSPLHF. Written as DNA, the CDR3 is TGCGCCAGCAGTGTACAGGGGGATAATTCACCCCTCCACTTT.

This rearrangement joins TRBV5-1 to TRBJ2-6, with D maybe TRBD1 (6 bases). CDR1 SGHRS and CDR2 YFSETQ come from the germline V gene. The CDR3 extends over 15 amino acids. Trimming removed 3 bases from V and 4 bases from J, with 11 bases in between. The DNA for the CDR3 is TGCGCCAGCAGCTCCCAGGGGAGAGGGGCCAACGTCCTGACTTTC. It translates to CASSSQGRGANVLTF. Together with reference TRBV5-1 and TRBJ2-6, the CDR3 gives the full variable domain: KAGVTQTPRYLIKTRGQQVTLSCSPISGHRSVSWYQQTPGQGLQFLFEYFSETQRNKGNFPGRFSGRQFSNSRSEMNVSTLELGDSALYLCASSSQGRGANVLTFGAGSRLTVL.

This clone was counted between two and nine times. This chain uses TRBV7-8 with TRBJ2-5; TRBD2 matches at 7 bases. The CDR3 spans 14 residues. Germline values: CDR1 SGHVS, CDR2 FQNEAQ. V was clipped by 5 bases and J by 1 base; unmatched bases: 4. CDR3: CASSPRGVQETQYF. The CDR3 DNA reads TGTGCCAGCAGCCCTCGGGGGGTCCAAGAGACCCAGTACTTC.

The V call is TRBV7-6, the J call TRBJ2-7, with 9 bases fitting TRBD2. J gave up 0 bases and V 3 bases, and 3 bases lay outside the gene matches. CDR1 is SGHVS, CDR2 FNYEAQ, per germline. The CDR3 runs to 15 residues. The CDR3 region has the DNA TGTGCCAGCAGCTTGCGGGGGGGAAGCTCCTACGAGCAGTACGTC. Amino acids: CASSLRGGSSYEQYV.

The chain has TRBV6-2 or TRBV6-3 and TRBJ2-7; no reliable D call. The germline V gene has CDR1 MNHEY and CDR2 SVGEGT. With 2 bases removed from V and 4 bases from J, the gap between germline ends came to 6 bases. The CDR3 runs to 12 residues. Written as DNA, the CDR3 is TGTGCCAGCAGTTACCCCTCTTACGAGCAGTACGTC. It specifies CASSYPSYEQYV.

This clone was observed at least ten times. The CDR3 coding sequence is TGTGCCAGCAGCCCCCTAAACCGAGGGAGTGCCACCTACGAGCAGTACTTC. Protein product: CASSPLNRGSATYEQYF. The chain combines TRBV11-2 with TRBJ2-7; the D gene is possibly TRBD2 (5 bases). The CDR3 length is 17 residues. Germline V lookup: CDR1 SGHAT, CDR2 FQNNGV. V was shortened by 5 bases and J by 2 bases, with 22 bases between the two germline ends.

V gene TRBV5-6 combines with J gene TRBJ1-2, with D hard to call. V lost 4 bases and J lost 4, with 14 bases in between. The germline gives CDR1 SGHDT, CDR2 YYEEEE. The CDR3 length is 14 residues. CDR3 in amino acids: CASSPPDRGYGYTF. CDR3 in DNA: TGTGCCAGCAGCCCTCCGGACCGGGGCTATGGCTACACCTTC.

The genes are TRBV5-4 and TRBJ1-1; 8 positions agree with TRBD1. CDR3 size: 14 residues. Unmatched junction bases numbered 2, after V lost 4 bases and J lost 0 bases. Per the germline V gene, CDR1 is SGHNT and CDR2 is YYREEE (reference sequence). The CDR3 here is CASSRQGMNTEAFF. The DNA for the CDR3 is TGTGCCAGCAGCCGACAGGGGATGAACACTGAAGCTTTCTTT.

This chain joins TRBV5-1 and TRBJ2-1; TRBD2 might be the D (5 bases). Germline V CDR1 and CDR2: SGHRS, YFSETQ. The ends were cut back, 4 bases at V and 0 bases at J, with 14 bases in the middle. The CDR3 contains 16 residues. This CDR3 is CASSPRTGSSYNEQFF. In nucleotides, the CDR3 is TGCGCCAGCAGCCCCCGGACGGGGAGCTCCTACAATGAGCAGTTCTTC.

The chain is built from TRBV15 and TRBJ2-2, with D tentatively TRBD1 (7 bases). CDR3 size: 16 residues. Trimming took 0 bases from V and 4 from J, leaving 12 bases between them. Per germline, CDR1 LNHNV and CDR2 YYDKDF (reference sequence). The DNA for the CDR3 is TGTGCCACCAGCAGAGATGGAGGGGGCGTCACCGGGGAGCTGTTTTTT. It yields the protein CATSRDGGGVTGELFF.

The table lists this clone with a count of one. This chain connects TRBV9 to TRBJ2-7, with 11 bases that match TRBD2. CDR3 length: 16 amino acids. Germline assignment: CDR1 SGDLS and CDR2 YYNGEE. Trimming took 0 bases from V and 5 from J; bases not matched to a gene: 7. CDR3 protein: CASSVGEGLAADEQYF. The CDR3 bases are TGTGCCAGCAGCGTAGGTGAGGGACTAGCGGCGGACGAGCAGTACTTC.

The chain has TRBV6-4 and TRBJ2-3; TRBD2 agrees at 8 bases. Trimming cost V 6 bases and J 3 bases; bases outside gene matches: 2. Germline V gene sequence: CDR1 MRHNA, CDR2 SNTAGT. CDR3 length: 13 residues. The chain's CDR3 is CASSGGATDTQYF. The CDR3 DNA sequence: TGTGCCAGCAGCGGGGGGGCGACAGATACGCAGTATTTT.

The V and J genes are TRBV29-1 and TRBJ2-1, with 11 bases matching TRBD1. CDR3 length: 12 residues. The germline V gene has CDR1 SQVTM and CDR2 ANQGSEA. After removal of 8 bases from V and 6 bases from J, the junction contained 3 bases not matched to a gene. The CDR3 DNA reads TGCAGCTCCGGGACAGGGGGCAATGAGCAGTTCTTC. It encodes CSSGTGGNEQFF.

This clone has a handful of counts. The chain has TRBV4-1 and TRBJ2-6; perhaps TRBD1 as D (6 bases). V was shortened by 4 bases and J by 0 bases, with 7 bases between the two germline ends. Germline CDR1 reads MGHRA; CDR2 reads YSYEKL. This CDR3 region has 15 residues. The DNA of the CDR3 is TGCGCCAGCAGCCTAGGGGGCTCTGGGGCCAACGTCCTGACTTTC. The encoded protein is CASSLGGSGANVLTF.

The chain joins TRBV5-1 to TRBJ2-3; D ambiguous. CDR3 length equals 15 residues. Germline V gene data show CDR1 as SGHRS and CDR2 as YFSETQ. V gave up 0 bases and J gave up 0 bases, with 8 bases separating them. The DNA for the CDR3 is TGCGCCAGCAGCTTGGGACTCACTAGCACAGATACGCAGTATTTT. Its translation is CASSLGLTSTDTQYF.

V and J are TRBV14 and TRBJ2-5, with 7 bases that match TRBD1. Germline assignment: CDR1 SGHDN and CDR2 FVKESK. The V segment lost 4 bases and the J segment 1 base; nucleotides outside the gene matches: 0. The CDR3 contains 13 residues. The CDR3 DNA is TGTGCCAGCAGCCGACAGGGCCAAGAGACCCAGTACTTC. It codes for CASSRQGQETQYF.

In DNA form, the CDR3 reads TGCGCCAGCAGCTGGACCGTCGCGGGGGTCTCCTACGAGCAGTACTTC. Translation gives CASSWTVAGVSYEQYF. This chain connects TRBV5-1 to TRBJ2-7; TRBD2 matches at 7 bases. The germline CDR1 and CDR2 sequences are SGHRS and YFSETQ. V trimming: 3 bases; J trimming: 0 bases; junction bases outside the gene matches: 9. This CDR3 region has 16 residues.

The CDR3 reads CASSPVSGGFNEQFF. CDR3 nucleotides: TGTGCCAGCTCACCAGTTAGCGGGGGGTTCAATGAGCAGTTCTTC. The genes are TRBV18 and TRBJ2-1; 10 bases fit TRBD2. Germline V gene lookup returns CDR1 KGHSH and CDR2 LQKENI. Trimming cost V 2 bases and J 6 bases; bases outside gene matches: 4. The CDR3 runs to 15 residues.

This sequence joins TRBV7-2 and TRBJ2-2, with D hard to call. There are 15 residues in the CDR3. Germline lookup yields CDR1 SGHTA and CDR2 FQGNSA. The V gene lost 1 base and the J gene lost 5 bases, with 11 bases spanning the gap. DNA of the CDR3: TGTGCCAGCAGCTTAGATAGAAGAGGAACCGGGGAGCTGTTTTTT. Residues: CASSLDRRGTGELFF.

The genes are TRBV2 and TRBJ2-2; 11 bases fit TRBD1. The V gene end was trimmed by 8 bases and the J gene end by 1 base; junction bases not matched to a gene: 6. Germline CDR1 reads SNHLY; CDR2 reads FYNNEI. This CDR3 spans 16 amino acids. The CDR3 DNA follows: TGTGCCAGCGCCCTTGGGACAGGGGGGAACACCGGGGAGCTGTTTTTT. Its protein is CASALGTGGNTGELFF.

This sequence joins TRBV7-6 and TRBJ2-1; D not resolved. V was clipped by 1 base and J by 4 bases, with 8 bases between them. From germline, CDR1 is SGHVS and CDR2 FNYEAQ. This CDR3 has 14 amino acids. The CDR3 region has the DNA TGTGCCAGCAGCTTAGTATTTTCTTACAATGAGCAGTTCTTC. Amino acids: CASSLVFSYNEQFF.